This is a list of T cell receptor beta chains from one sample in a study of T cells after yellow fever vaccination. TCRdb itself ran the 5' RACE reads through MiXCR, one entry per CDR3 protein. The sample records approximately 150,000 distinct CDR3 sequences, about a tenth being singletons. Sequenced here: CD8+ T cells sorted from PBMCs, sampled 45 days after the yellow fever booster vaccination. Receptors originate from a man aged 18 to 30 who received the YFV17D yellow fever vaccine. CDR3s leave out the opening cysteine and the closing phenylalanine or tryptophan. Where a row states a size, it is once, few, many or the class of an expanded clone; other rows omit it.

TRBV7-9	many	TRBJ1-2	ASSLAGNYGYT
TRBV13	few	TRBJ2-5	ASSSRLGLLQETQY
TRBV5-5	-	TRBJ2-1	ASSLAMVVRNEQF
TRBV25-1	-	TRBJ2-3	ASSGGQADTQY
TRBV11-2	few	TRBJ2-1	ASSPGGAGGIDEQF
TRBV13	few	TRBJ2-6	ASSLGFQGSGANVLT
TRBV6-2/TRBV6-3	few	TRBJ2-4	ASSYPTGTGTFAKNIQY
TRBV6-5	-	TRBJ2-6	ASSHPRGLAAGANVLT
TRBV7-3	-	TRBJ2-7	ASSPRGQGSVYEQY
TRBV5-1	few	TRBJ1-1	ASSGTGGNTEAF
TRBV27	-	TRBJ1-4	ASSLLGGNEKLF
TRBV6-5	-	TRBJ2-3	ASSYLAGGITDTQY
TRBV12-3/TRBV12-4	-	TRBJ2-3	ASSTPAGATLLDTQY
TRBV4-1	few	TRBJ1-4	ASSPLPGQGDEKLF
TRBV24-1	-	TRBJ1-2	ATSERTGHYGYT
TRBV9	few	TRBJ2-3	ASNPKGPYTDTQY
TRBV7-2	-	TRBJ2-1	ASSLGAQASSYNEQF
TRBV7-9	many	TRBJ1-6	ASDAGPGPILGGNSPLH
TRBV6-2/TRBV6-3	-	TRBJ1-1	ASDGPQGWTEAF
TRBV7-6	-	TRBJ2-1	ASSQRDRGKYEQF
TRBV2	few	TRBJ2-3	ARPGVGDGEITDTQY
TRBV11-2	few	TRBJ2-1	ASSLVWGLYNEQF
TRBV7-6	many	TRBJ2-7	ASSEGPLAWQY
TRBV4-2	-	TRBJ1-2	ASSQPWSDSNYGYT
TRBV7-9	-	TRBJ2-1	ASSSDYEQF
TRBV6-2/TRBV6-3	few	TRBJ1-1	ASSSLGAGTEAF
TRBV4-3	many	TRBJ1-1	ASSPWGSGTTEAF
TRBV6-2/TRBV6-3	many	TRBJ1-1	ASSHHWSGQGGTEAF
TRBV7-9	-	TRBJ1-6	ASSPPDVETLH
TRBV11-2	-	TRBJ2-2	ASTQWGATGELF
TRBV5-1	many	TRBJ2-3	ASSLGLVNPDTQY
TRBV12-3/TRBV12-4	-	TRBJ1-1	ASSLVLGPEAF
TRBV12-3/TRBV12-4	-	TRBJ2-7	ASSWSGAYEQY
TRBV2	many	TRBJ2-1	ASSGGRVRDEQF
TRBV12-3/TRBV12-4	few	TRBJ2-5	ASSAQDAEETQY
TRBV28	-	TRBJ2-4	ASSSGVLHFGDIQY
TRBV12-3/TRBV12-4	-	TRBJ2-2	ASIARGSIQNNPGELF
TRBV27	-	-	ASIQWGGTHYEQF
TRBV7-9	-	TRBJ2-6	ASSLPGPRPANVLT
TRBV13	-	TRBJ1-2	ASSLSRSLYGYT
TRBV6-2/TRBV6-3	-	TRBJ2-2	ASSFTGNTGELF
TRBV10-3	many	TRBJ2-5	AISGAEGQETQY
TRBV20-1	-	TRBJ2-7	SAKGEDYEQY
TRBV11-2	-	TRBJ2-5	ASSSESGGFRETQY
TRBV27	once	TRBJ1-6	ASSLGQGRSPLH
TRBV27	-	TRBJ2-7	ASSTRSGEQY